This TCR beta chain was captured by sequencing in a study of shared clonotypes between healthy human individuals. Study-wide background: A donor's plate count was three for CD4 naive and three for CD4 memory; CD8 naive had two and CD8 memory one.

V lost 0 bases and J lost 7; bases outside the gene matches: 7. Germline V gives CDR1 LNHNV, CDR2 YYDKDF (reference sequence). This CDR3 is 16 amino acids long. Assay execution took place at the deep level. Under the authors' procedure: Without quality scores, immunoSEQ junctional reads could not be filtered like full-length reads. TCRdb's copy holds only in-frame clones and misses some; the assay was immunoSEQ multiplex PCR. Clone size and V and J calls were adopted from that table, with D and trimming inferred from the DNA. The repertoire has 1,500,000 or so clones, approximately 98.5% of them found once; the top ten carry over 0.3%. Details on this clone: Its antigen is not known.

Overall study results and limits: The study drew on few donors, limiting represented genetic and exposure-history diversity.

The sequence derives from a man younger than 40 in good health. Source material: naive CD4+ T cells sorted from blood. Indicated subset: CD45RA+ positively selected. V usage is TRBV15 and J usage is TRBJ2-2; 8 bases are a match to TRBD2. The CDR3 loop is CATSRDPAGVVGELFF. DNA for the CDR3: TGTGCCACCAGCAGAGATCCAGCGGGAGTTGTCGGGGAGCTGTTTTTT.